This T cell receptor beta chain was profiled in a study of regulatory T cells in long-lasting Graves disease. Time point: newly diagnosed GD, antithyroid drugs for less than 3 months. RNA isolated from PBMCs was used to make the TCR library. V lost 7 bases and J lost 8, with 20 bases in between. There are 14 residues in the CDR3. Study-wide findings and caveats: Persistent disease was characterized by preferential usage of TRBV28, TRBJ1-2 and TRBJ2-5.

Only a few counts were recorded for this clonotype. The antigen is undetermined. Libraries of TCR beta came from iRepertoire HTBI primers plus Arm-PCR of CDR3 regions. A single record per CDR3 protein comes from TCRdb applying MiXCR to the multiplex PCR reads. Of hundreds of thousands of distinct CDR3 sequences in the sample, about 16% were seen once. The same sample was also studied in work on T cells in Graves' hyperthyroidism and ophthalmopathy. That source notes: The TCR CDR3 was amplified in a first-round RT-PCR using the HTBI primer set.

This sample comprised peripheral blood mononuclear cells (PBMCs), obtained at new diagnosis, from a patient treated with antithyroid drugs. The chain has TRBV12-3 or TRBV12-4 and TRBJ1-2; a possible D gene is TRBD1 (5 bases). This receptor was obtained from a woman aged 35-60 years with Graves disease. This CDR3 reads CASTAGRGILGYTF. CDR3 DNA: TGTGCCAGCACCGCGGGGAGGGGCATACTAGGCTACACCTTC.